This record covers a single TCR beta chain. Each individual provided 1 to 8 samples (taken pretreatment and on-treatment). The sample is drawn from a study of PD-L1 blockade in urothelial cancer. Profiling relied on immunoSEQ multiplex PCR, and the TCRdb table lists in-frame clones only, not all of them. The sample yields tens of thousands of clones, roughly 85% seen once. The sequence derives from a man in his sixties with urothelial cancer. Sequenced here: PBMCs, sampled around atezolizumab (anti-PD-L1) treatment.

CDR3 loop: CASSLFAGISYEQYF. DNA for the CDR3: TGTGCCAGCAGCTTATTTGCAGGGATCTCCTACGAGCAGTACTTC. J is TRBJ2-7 and V is TRBV7-8; D might be TRBD1 (5 bases). Looked up from germline, CDR1 is SGHVS and CDR2 is FQNEAQ. Trimming stripped 2 bases from V and 0 bases from J, with 11 bases between. This CDR3 is built from 15 residues.